Below, 19 T cell receptor beta chains from the same sample are listed, as sequenced in a study of sequential checkpoint blockade in melanoma. Produced via immunoSEQ multiplex PCR; TCRdb's table is partial and in-frame only. This sample has approximately 10,000 clones, with 60% to 75% found just once. Described treatment: randomized to nivolumab then ipilimumab (arm A) or the reverse (arm B). This specimen consisted of CD8+ T cells sorted from blood (inferred from file names), obtained from a patient given nivolumab and ipilimumab in sequence. These TCRs come from a human donor with melanoma.

The chain combines TRBV9 with TRBJ2-7, with TRBD2 matching over 9 bases. Per the germline V gene, CDR1 is SGDLS and CDR2 is YYNGEE. This CDR3 has 15 amino acids. J was trimmed by 2 bases and V by 0 bases; bases with no gene match: 3. Here the CDR3 reads CASSVGLAATYEQYF. CDR3 nucleotides: TGTGCCAGCAGCGTAGGACTAGCGGCCACCTACGAGCAGTACTTC.

The rearrangement uses TRBV4-1 and TRBJ1-6; D remains ambiguous. The CDR3 consists of 16 residues. Germline V gene data show CDR1 as MGHRA and CDR2 as YSYEKL. V shed 3 bases and J shed 0 bases, with 9 bases lying between them. The CDR3 protein is CASSHRESSYNSPLHF. The CDR3 nucleotides are TGCGCCAGCAGCCATCGGGAAAGCTCCTATAATTCACCCCTCCACTTT.

The rearrangement links TRBV6-5 to TRBJ2-1; D unresolved. Germline assignment: CDR1 MNHEY and CDR2 SVGAGI. V shed 5 bases and J shed 1 base, with 6 bases lying between them. This CDR3 has 13 amino acids. In nucleotides, the CDR3 is TGTGCCAGCAGTCCCGGGTCCTACAATGAGCAGTTCTTC. Amino acids: CASSPGSYNEQFF.

This chain connects TRBV4-1 to TRBJ1-4; D is unresolved. This CDR3 contains 15 residues. V shed 0 bases and J shed 8 bases, with 13 bases lying between them. Germline V gives CDR1 MGHRA, CDR2 YSYEKL. The CDR3, as DNA: TGCGCCAGCAGCCAAGAGTTATTGGTCGAGGAAAAACTGTTTTTT. Translating it yields CASSQELLVEEKLFF.

The chain employs TRBV6-4 and TRBJ2-1, with D tentatively TRBD2 (5 bases). V lost 2 bases and J lost 5, with 10 bases in between. CDR1 is MRHNA, CDR2 SNTAGT, per germline. The CDR3 is made up of 14 amino acids. This CDR3 is CASSDGGGNNEQFF. CDR3 bases: TGTGCCAGCAGTGACGGAGGCGGTAACAATGAGCAGTTCTTC.

In this sample, this clone turned up once. The J gene is TRBJ2-7, the V gene TRBV4-1; 7 bases agree with TRBD1. The germline V gene encodes CDR1 MGHRA and CDR2 YSYEKL. V was pared by 0 bases and J by 5 bases, with 7 bases of the junction left unmatched. The CDR3 is 15 amino acids. CDR3 DNA: TGCGCCAGCAGCCAAGATCGCAGGGGGTCCAACGAGCAGTACTTC. It codes for CASSQDRRGSNEQYF.

The V gene is TRBV7-9, the J gene TRBJ1-1, with a possible D match to TRBD1 (6 bases). The CDR3 length is 15 residues. V was shortened by 5 bases and J by 0 bases, with 13 bases between the two germline ends. Germline V gives CDR1 SEHNR, CDR2 FQNEAQ (reference sequence). The CDR3 loop is CASSIPGAMNTEAFF. The CDR3 DNA sequence: TGTGCCAGCAGCATCCCAGGGGCGATGAACACTGAAGCTTTCTTT.

This sequence joins TRBV27 and TRBJ1-1; D is unresolved. CDR1 is MNHEY, CDR2 SMNVEV, per germline (reference sequence). The CDR3 is made up of 13 amino acids. V was trimmed by 0 bases and J by 11 bases, leaving 13 bases between them. This CDR3 reads CASSLSLGDRAFF. The CDR3 DNA sequence: TGTGCCAGCAGTTTATCTTTAGGAGATAGGGCTTTCTTT.

The chain joins TRBV6-4 to TRBJ2-3; a weak D match, TRBD2 (6 bases). CDR1 and CDR2 from the germline V gene are MRHNA and SNTAGT. V was cut by 0 bases and J by 4 bases, with 8 bases left in between. The length of the CDR3 is 14 residues. CDR3 protein: CASSDSRGADTQYF. In nucleotides, the CDR3 is TGTGCCAGCAGTGACTCGCGGGGCGCAGATACGCAGTATTTT.

This clone was seen a handful of times. The rearrangement links TRBV7-8 to TRBJ1-5; D is perhaps TRBD1 (6 bases). The CDR3 runs 16 residues. Trimming removed 3 bases from V and 0 bases from J, with 12 bases in between. Germline V CDR1 and CDR2: SGHVS, FQNEAQ. CDR3 sequence reads: CASSLGGQNSNQPQHF. Here the CDR3 DNA reads TGTGCCAGCAGCTTGGGGGGGCAGAATAGCAATCAGCCCCAGCATTTT.

The rearrangement uses TRBV14 and TRBJ2-1, with D maybe TRBD2 (5 bases). The CDR3 has 15 amino acids. In germline, CDR1 is SGHDN, CDR2 FVKESK. Trimming took off 4 bases at V and 8 bases at J, with 18 bases between the two ends. In DNA form, the CDR3 reads TGTGCCAGCAGCCGCGCGGGTGGGCAATTCGATGAGCAGTTCTTC. The encoded protein is CASSRAGGQFDEQFF.

The chain employs TRBV4-1 and TRBJ2-7; D is perhaps TRBD1 (8 bases). The CDR3 covers 14 residues. V was cut by 2 bases and J by 4 bases, with 12 bases left in between. CDR1 and CDR2 from the germline V gene are MGHRA and YSYEKL. CDR3 residues: CASSQNRGGYEQYF. Written as DNA, the CDR3 is TGCGCCAGCAGCCAAAACAGGGGGGGTTACGAGCAGTACTTC.

The J gene is TRBJ2-1, the V gene TRBV9, with 7 nucleotides matching TRBD1. The V gene's germline CDR1 is SGDLS and CDR2 YYNGEE. J was trimmed by 8 bases and V by 0 bases; bases with no gene match: 8. The CDR3 consists of 15 residues. The DNA of the CDR3 is TGTGCCAGCAGCGTAGGGGCAGGGGGATTTGATGAGCAGTTCTTC. Translating it yields CASSVGAGGFDEQFF. The whole variable domain, filled in from reference TRBV9 and TRBJ2-1, reads DSGVTQTPKHLITATGQRVTLRCSPRSGDLSVYWYQQSLDQGLQFLIQYYNGEERAKGNILERFSAQQFPDLHSELNLSSLELGDSALYFCASSVGAGGFDEQFFGPGTRLTVL.

V is TRBV6-1 and J is TRBJ2-1; 7 bases are a match to TRBD1. Germline V gene data show CDR1 as MNHNS and CDR2 as SASEGT. The trim removed 1 base at V and 0 bases at J, leaving 0 bases unmatched. CDR3 length: 15 amino acids. As DNA, the CDR3 is TGTGCCAGCAGTGAAGGACAGGGCTCCTACAATGAGCAGTTCTTC. Encoded protein: CASSEGQGSYNEQFF.

This clone has only one observation. J is TRBJ2-2 and V is TRBV6-1, with D uncertain. The CDR3 consists of 13 residues. The germline gives CDR1 MNHNS, CDR2 SASEGT. The ends were cut back, 7 bases at V and 4 bases at J, with 10 bases in the middle. CDR3 in DNA: TGTGCCAGCATCATGAGTGCCACCGGGGAGCTGTTTTTT. This sequence encodes CASIMSATGELFF.

CDR3 sequence: CASSSSGGAGEQYF. CDR3 DNA: TGCGCCAGCAGCAGTAGCGGGGGGGCAGGTGAGCAGTACTTC. The gene calls are TRBV5-1 and TRBJ2-7, with TRBD2 identical over 11 bases. The CDR3 runs to 14 residues. CDR1 is SGHRS and CDR2 is YFSETQ in the germline V gene. J lost 7 bases, V lost 4 bases, and 7 bases had no gene match.

This clone is labeled as large. The chain joins TRBV5-4 to TRBJ1-1, with TRBD1 identical over 10 bases. From germline, CDR1 is SGHNT and CDR2 YYREEE (reference sequence). The CDR3 consists of 14 residues. After removal of 4 bases from V and 6 bases from J, the junction contained 6 bases not matched to a gene. The CDR3 loop reads CASSEDRGFAEAFF. The CDR3 region has the DNA TGTGCCAGCAGCGAGGACAGGGGGTTCGCTGAAGCTTTCTTT.

V usage is TRBV5-6 and J usage is TRBJ1-1, with a tentative D call TRBD1 (6 bases). V was pared by 4 bases and J by 6 bases, with 13 bases between. The CDR3 has 13 amino acids. CDR1 SGHDT and CDR2 YYEEEE come from the germline V gene. The CDR3 DNA follows: TGTGCCAGCAGCGACCTAAGGGGGTCTGAAGCTTTCTTT. This encodes CASSDLRGSEAFF.

The chain has TRBV5-4 and TRBJ1-2; 11 nucleotides agree with TRBD1. There are 17 residues in the CDR3. With V trimmed by 3 bases and J by 0 bases, 7 bases remained unmatched. In germline, CDR1 is SGHNT, CDR2 YYREEE (reference sequence). The CDR3 DNA is TGTGCCAGCAGCTCCCGGACAGGGGGCCAGACTAACTATGGCTACACCTTC. It codes for CASSSRTGGQTNYGYTF.